This TCR beta chain was obtained from a study of OX40 agonist ivuxolimab in advanced cancers. Study overall: Every patient in dose escalation had hepatocellular carcinoma, melanoma, renal cell or head and neck cancer. Study-wide results and limits: CD8+ T cells were the subset that, on average, had more expanded clones than CD4+. The 0.1-3.0 mg/kg partial responders had among the lowest clonal expansion.

On this clone itself: Its antigen is unidentified.

Drawing of blood for sampling happened at baseline, at cycle 4 day 1, and at cycle 7 day 1. Germline values: CDR1 ENHRY, CDR2 SYGVKD. The CDR3 has 15 residues. V shed 0 bases and J 7 bases; nucleotides not matched to a gene: 9. TCRdb keeps only in-frame clones here, not all; method: immunoSEQ multiplex PCR. Of approximately 100,000 clones in the sample, roughly 88% were seen once. The source was CD4+ or CD8+ T cells sorted from blood, collected in a trial of the OX40 agonist ivuxolimab. The chain carries TRBV10-3 and TRBJ2-7; TRBD2 agrees at 7 bases. The receptor was isolated from an adult with an advanced solid tumor such as melanoma, head and neck, liver or kidney cancer. The CDR3 region has the DNA TGTGCCATCAGTGAGTCGGGGGGGAAGAAACGGGAGCAGTACTTC. It specifies CAISESGGKKREQYF.